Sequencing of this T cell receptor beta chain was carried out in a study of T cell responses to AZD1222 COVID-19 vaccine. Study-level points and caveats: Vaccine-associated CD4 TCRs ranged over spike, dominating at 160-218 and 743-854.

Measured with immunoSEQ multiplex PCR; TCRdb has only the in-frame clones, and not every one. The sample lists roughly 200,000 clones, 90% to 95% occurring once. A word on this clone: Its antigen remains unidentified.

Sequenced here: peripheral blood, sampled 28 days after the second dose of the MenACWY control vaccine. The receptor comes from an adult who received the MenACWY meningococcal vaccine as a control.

The CDR3 DNA is TGTGCCAGCACTCCACTACCGGGATTTCCCTCAACTAATGAAAAACTGTTTTTT. Amino acid sequence: CASTPLPGFPSTNEKLFF. The chain has TRBV28 and TRBJ1-4; D remains unclear. Germline CDR1 and CDR2: MDHEN and SYDVKM. Deletions cut 7 bases from V and 0 bases from J, with 21 bases between. The CDR3 has 18 amino acids.